This TCR beta chain was identified during a study of identifying expanded T cells in peripheral blood. Findings and caveats of the study: Approximately 2-week clone count variance significantly increased as total template count grew. Roughly 1.1 clones differed between technical replicates, versus approximately 16 and 19 over time.

Produced via immunoSEQ multiplex PCR; TCRdb's table is partial and in-frame only. Of some 91,000 clones in the sample, around 88% were seen once. Healthy donors had no documented immune events, such as infections, while sampled. Details on this clone: Antigen: not known.

Sequenced: blood. This sequence was found in a person aged 18 to 69 in good health.

CDR3 DNA: TGTGCCACCAGCACGAGCTCCTACGAGCAGTACTTC. Its translation is CATSTSSYEQYF. This sequence joins TRBV15 and TRBJ2-7; no reliable D call. The CDR3 covers 12 residues. Trimming removed 4 bases at V and 0 bases at J, with 4 bases between. Germline lookup yields CDR1 LNHNV and CDR2 YYDKDF (reference sequence).